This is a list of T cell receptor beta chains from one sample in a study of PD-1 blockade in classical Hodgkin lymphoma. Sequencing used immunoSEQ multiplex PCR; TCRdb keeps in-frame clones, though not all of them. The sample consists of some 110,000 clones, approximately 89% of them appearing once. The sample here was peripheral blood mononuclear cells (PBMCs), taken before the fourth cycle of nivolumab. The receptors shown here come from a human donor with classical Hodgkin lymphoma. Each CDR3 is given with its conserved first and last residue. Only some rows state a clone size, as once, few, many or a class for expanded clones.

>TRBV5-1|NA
CASSSGGALDTQYF
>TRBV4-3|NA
CASSRQVWNTEAFF
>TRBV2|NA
CASSTLMGGELFF
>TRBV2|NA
CASREWGSGITDTQYF
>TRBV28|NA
CASRSLTGQAFF
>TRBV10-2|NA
CASRNSGRAGELFF
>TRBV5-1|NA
CASSPGTSTDTQYF
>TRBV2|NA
CASSENEKYTGELFF
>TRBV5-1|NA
CASSSGHLNTEAFF
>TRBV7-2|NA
CASSPTSGNYNEQFF
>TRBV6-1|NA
CASSEGWEGMNTEAFF
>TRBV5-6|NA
CASTQCIPNYGYTF
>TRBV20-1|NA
CSARDGEAFF
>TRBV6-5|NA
CASSDIQNIQYF
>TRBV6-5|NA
CASSPGTGWTGELFF
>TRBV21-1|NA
CASSNIWTGASWVRETQYF
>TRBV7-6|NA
CASSLEQVNTEAFF
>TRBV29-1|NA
CSVRTPRNTEAFF
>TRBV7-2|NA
CASSPAADTQYF
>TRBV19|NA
CATRADLNYNEQFF
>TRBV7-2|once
CASSPGRNNEQFF
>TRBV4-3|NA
CASSPHAAVSNQPQHF
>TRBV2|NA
CASSEDGRWAFF
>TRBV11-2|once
CASSLGTGHGYTF
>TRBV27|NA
CASSFGENQPQHF
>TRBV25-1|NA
CASSDLGTSGRDTQYF
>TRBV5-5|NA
CASSLQKAKNIQYF
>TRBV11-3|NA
CASSSGSHDPDTQYF
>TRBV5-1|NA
CASGAEPGLPLYNEQFF
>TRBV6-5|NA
CASSWGEGYQPQHF
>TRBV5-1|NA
CASSLVASGFYNEQFF
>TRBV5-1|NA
CASSFHGSGEKLFF
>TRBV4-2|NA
CASSPQGGSGKDEQFF
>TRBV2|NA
CASALDGTEAFF
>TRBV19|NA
CASRRGPNYGYTF
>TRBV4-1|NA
CASSHRTNEKLFF
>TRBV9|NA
CASSVVREGPGELFF
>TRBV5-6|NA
CASERSRVSYEQYF
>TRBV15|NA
CATSSRTSGRGEQYF
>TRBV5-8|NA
CASSSRDNEQFF
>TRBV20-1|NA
CSARGGYEQYF
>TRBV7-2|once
CASSIDRGRTEAFF
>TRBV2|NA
CASSSTSEINHSYEQYF
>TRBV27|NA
CASSSGLVPYEQYF
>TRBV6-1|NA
CASTLQMNTEAFF
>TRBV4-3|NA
CASSQDGTSGRDTQYF
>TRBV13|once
CASSLAGVNVLISYEQYF
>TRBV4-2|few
CASSQSASGYEQYF
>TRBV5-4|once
CASSFQGTYEQYF
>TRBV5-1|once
CASSLNSIVDNEQFF
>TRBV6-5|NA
CASRSFGQGDQPQHF
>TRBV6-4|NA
CASRGTGQGYEQYF
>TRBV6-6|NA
CASSPFLDEQYF
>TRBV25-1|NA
CASSGEGAGGETQYF
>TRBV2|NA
CASGSSYEQYF